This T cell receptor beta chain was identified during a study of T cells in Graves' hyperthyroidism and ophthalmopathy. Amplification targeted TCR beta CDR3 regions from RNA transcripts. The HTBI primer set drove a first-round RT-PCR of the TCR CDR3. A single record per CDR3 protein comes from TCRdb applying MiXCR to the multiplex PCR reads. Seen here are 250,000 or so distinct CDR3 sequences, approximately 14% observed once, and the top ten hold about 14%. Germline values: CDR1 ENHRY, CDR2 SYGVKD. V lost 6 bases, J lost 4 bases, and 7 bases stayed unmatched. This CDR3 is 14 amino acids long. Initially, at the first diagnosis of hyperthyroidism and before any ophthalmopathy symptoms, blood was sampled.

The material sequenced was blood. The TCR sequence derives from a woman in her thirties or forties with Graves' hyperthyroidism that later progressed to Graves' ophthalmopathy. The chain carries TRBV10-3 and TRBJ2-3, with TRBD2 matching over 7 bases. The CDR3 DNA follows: TGTGCCATCAGCCCGCCAGCGGGACCAGATACGCAGTATTTT. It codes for CAISPPAGPDTQYF.